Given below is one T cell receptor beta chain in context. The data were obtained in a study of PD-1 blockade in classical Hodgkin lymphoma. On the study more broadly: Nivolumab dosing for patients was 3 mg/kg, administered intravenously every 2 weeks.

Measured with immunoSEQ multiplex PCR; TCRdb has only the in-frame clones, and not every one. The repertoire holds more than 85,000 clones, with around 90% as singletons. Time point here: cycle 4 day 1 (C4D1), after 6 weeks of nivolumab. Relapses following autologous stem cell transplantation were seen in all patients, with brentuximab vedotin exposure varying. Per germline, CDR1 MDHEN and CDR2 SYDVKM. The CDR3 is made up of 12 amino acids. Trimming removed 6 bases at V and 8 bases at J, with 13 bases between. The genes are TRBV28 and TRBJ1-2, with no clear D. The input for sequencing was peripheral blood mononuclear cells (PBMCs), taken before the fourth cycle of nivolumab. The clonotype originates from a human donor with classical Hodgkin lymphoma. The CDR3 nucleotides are TGTGCCAGCAGGGTAGGGTTAGAGGGCTACACCTTC. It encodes CASRVGLEGYTF.